This is a list of T cell receptor beta chains from one sample in a study of blood T cell repertoires in COVID-19. Repertoires were generated with immunoSEQ multiplex PCR, while TCRdb's copy carries only in-frame clones and drops some. The sample lists 15,000 to 20,000 clones, roughly nine tenths occurring once. Sequencing input: peripheral blood. The receptor set was obtained from a man aged 45-65 years with active COVID-19. Both conserved end residues are part of each CDR3. The order of the fields is CDR3 protein, V gene, J gene.

CASSYRQGGTDTQYF	TRBV6-5	TRBJ2-3
CASSRLQGYEQYF	TRBV18	TRBJ2-7
CAILRAGRNTEAFF	TRBV7-8	TRBJ1-1
CATSRPDRNNYGYTF	TRBV15	TRBJ1-2
CASSNQGLAEAFF	TRBV3-1/TRBV3-2	TRBJ1-1
CASSLFDRNYGYTF	TRBV5-4	TRBJ1-2
CASSPGATNNEQFF	TRBV18	TRBJ2-1
CSVAQSYEQYF	TRBV29-1	TRBJ2-7
CASSSPGQGAGTEAFF	TRBV28	TRBJ1-1
CASTPPLAGIGELFF	TRBV28	TRBJ2-2
CASSSGTVNSPLHF	TRBV28	TRBJ1-6
CATSESQGHQPQHF	TRBV24-1	TRBJ1-5
CASSILDGGAFF	TRBV13	TRBJ1-1
CATSDLRTRGNEQFF	TRBV24-1	TRBJ2-1
CAISVQGAAYEQYF	TRBV10-3	TRBJ2-7
CASRGTTNSPLHF	TRBV5-1	TRBJ1-6
CASSPMSAGATTDTQYF	TRBV7-3	TRBJ2-3
CASSFNSGQLNYGYTF	TRBV3-1/TRBV3-2	TRBJ1-2